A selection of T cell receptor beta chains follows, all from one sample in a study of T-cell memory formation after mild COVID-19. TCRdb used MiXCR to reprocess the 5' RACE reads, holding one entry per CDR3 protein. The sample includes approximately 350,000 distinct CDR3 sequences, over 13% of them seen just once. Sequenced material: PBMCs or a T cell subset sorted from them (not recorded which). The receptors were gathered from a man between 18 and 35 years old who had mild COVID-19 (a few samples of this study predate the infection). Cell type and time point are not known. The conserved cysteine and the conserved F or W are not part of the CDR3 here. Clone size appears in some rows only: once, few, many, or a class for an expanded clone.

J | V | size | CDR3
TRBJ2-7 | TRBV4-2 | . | ASSQEGRSVDEQY
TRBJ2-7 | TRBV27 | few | ASSLLQGNEQY
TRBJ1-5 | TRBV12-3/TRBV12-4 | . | ASSFRQLSNQPQH
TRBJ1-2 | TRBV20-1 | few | SARYRVLYGYT
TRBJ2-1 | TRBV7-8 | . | ASSFRTSEEQF
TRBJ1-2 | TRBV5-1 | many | ASSFDSLYYGYT
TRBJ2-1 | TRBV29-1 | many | SVEEMLVGPEQF
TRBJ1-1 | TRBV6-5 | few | ASSYGAEAF
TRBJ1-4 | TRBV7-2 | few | ASSRAGWEKLF
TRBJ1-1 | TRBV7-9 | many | ASSFGQLNTEAF
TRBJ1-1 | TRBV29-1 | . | SVFTGGVEAF
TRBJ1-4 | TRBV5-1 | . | ASSSRDREKLF
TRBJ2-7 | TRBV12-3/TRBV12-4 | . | ASSFLGGDSVYEQY
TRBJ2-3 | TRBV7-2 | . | ASSFLLRGLTDTQY
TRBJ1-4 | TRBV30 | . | AWSSGQPYSDEKLF
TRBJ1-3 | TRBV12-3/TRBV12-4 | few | ASSYRGPGNTIY
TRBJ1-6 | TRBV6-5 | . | ASSYSKGPMGSPLH
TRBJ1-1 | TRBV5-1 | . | ASSLVGGETEAF
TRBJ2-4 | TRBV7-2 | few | ASSLAWTPRDIQY
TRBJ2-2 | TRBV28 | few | ASLSGGVSTGELF
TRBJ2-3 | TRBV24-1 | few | ATSDPRGNPTDTQY
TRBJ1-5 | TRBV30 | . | AWSGDAAGPQH
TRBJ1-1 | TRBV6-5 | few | ASSSDRLEAF
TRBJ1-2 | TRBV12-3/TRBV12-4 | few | ASSLRGDRDGYT
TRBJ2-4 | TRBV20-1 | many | SARESLAKNIQY
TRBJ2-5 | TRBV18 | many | ASSPTRGETQY
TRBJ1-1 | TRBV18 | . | ASSPQRGGRNTEAF
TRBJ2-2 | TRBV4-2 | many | ASSQEGEGGASGELF